The 32 T cell receptor beta chains reported below all come from one sample, sequenced in a study of metastatic and nonmetastatic thyroid tumors. Patients were all untreated before their thyroid surgery. MiXCR reprocessed the PCR reads for TCRdb. The repertoire consists of more than 10,000 clones, with about 25% occurring once and the leading ten covering 50% to 60%. Source material: blood. These receptors all come from a male donor with papillary thyroid cancer or a benign thyroid nodule (not recorded which). Some clones in this sample may be carry-over from other donors' samples.

J is TRBJ2-7 and V is TRBV20-1; D may be TRBD1 or TRBD2 (5 bases each). The V and J ends lost 0 bases and 0 bases respectively, with 12 bases between them. The CDR3 is 15 residues long. Germline CDR1 DFQATT, CDR2 SNEGSKA (reference sequence). Here the CDR3 DNA reads TGCAGTGCTAGAGATGGGACGGAGAGCTCCTACGAGCAGTACTTC. This sequence encodes CSARDGTESSYEQYF.

The chain links TRBV12-3 or TRBV12-4 to TRBJ2-3; 9 bases are a match to TRBD1. This CDR3 is built from 13 residues. V lost 9 bases and J lost 5; bases outside the gene matches: 6. The CDR3 bases are TGTGCCAGTAACAGGGGGCAGGGAGATACGCAGTATTTT. This encodes CASNRGQGDTQYF.

The chain links TRBV4-3 to TRBJ2-6; D may match TRBD1 or TRBD2 (5 bases each). The CDR3 is 16 amino acids. V lost 0 bases and J lost 4, with 10 bases in between. Germline lookup yields CDR1 LGHNA and CDR2 YSLEER. The chain's CDR3 is CASSQDAGAGANVLTF. CDR3 coding DNA: TGCGCCAGCAGCCAAGATGCCGGGGCCGGGGCCAACGTCCTGACTTTC.

The chain couples TRBV4-1 to TRBJ1-2; D may be TRBD1 (6 bases). CDR3 length: 14 residues. The germline CDR1 and CDR2 sequences are MGHRA and YSYEKL. Trimming cost V 1 base and J 7 bases, with 13 bases left between them. The CDR3 bases are TGCGCCAGCAGCCAAGTGGGGGGGGCGTCTGGCTACACCTTC. Translating gives CASSQVGGASGYTF.

This clone has ten or more counts. V usage is TRBV4-2 and J usage is TRBJ2-5, with a tentative D call TRBD2 (6 bases). The CDR3 loop spans 15 amino acids. CDR1 and CDR2 from the germline V gene are LGHNA and YNFKEQ. V lost 1 base and J lost 1, with 10 bases in between. CDR3: CASSQALAPQETQYF. The CDR3 DNA is TGTGCCAGCAGCCAAGCCCTAGCGCCCCAAGAGACCCAGTACTTC.

This clone was found many times. The rearrangement joins TRBV25-1 to TRBJ2-3; 10 bases fit TRBD2. The CDR3 sequence is 20 residues long. With V trimmed by 3 bases and J by 3 bases, 18 bases remained unmatched. Germline-derived CDR1 and CDR2 are MGHDK and SYGVNS. CDR3 nucleotides: TGTGCCAGCAGTGATCCTTTAGCTAGCGGGAGCTCCCCTAGGACAGATACGCAGTATTTT. Encoded protein: CASSDPLASGSSPRTDTQYF. Supplemented by reference TRBV25-1 and TRBJ2-3, the full variable domain reads EADIYQTPRYLVIGTGKKITLECSQTMGHDKMYWYQQDPGMELHLIHYSYGVNSTEKGDLSSESTVSRIRTEHFPLTLESARPSHTSQYLCASSDPLASGSSPRTDTQYFGPGTRLTVL.

V usage is TRBV12-3 or TRBV12-4 and J usage is TRBJ2-1; D perhaps matches TRBD2 (6 bases). Trimming removed 5 bases from V and 7 bases from J, with 15 bases in between. CDR3 length equals 14 residues. The CDR3 nucleotides are TGTGCCAGCAGTCCCCGGGACTCCCTTAATGAGCAGTTCTTC. Translating it yields CASSPRDSLNEQFF.

This chain links TRBV6-6 with TRBJ2-7; D might be TRBD1 (5 bases). The CDR3 length is 16 residues. From germline, CDR1 is MNHNY and CDR2 SVGAGI (reference sequence). Trimming removed 3 bases from V and 0 bases from J, with 15 bases in between. As DNA, the CDR3 is TGTGCCAGCAGTTATGGCGACAGTCTTCTCTCCTACGAGCAGTACTTC. Amino acid sequence: CASSYGDSLLSYEQYF.

The CDR3 loop is CASSLVVMAGWTSYEQYF. CDR3 DNA sequence: TGTGCCAGCAGCTTGGTCGTAATGGCGGGATGGACATCCTACGAGCAGTACTTC. V and J are TRBV7-8 and TRBJ2-7; TRBD2 is a possible D gene (6 bases). This CDR3 region has 18 residues. Per the germline V gene, CDR1 is SGHVS and CDR2 is FQNEAQ. V lost 3 bases and J 1 base, leaving 22 bases between the germline ends.

The table lists this clone with many counts. This chain joins TRBV19 and TRBJ1-3, with D unresolved. V gave up 3 bases and J gave up 0 bases, with 12 bases separating them. Germline V gene lookup returns CDR1 LNHDA and CDR2 SQIVND (reference sequence). The CDR3 spans 16 residues. CDR3 in amino acids: CASSIVGASSGNTIYF. In DNA form, the CDR3 reads TGTGCCAGTAGTATCGTGGGCGCTAGCTCTGGAAACACCATATATTTT.

This clone turned up a few times. The genes are TRBV28 and TRBJ2-7, with 7 bases identical to TRBD1. V gave up 8 bases and J gave up 4 bases; unmatched junction bases: 8. Germline V gene lookup returns CDR1 MDHEN and CDR2 SYDVKM. CDR3 length equals 13 residues. CDR3 coding DNA: TGTGCCAGCGGGACAGAGATGGGGTACGAGCAGTACTTC. Translated, it gives CASGTEMGYEQYF.

This clone was counted at least ten times. A much larger clone sits a single nucleotide away, making a read error possible. The identical CDR3 is also encoded by other nucleotide sequences in the sample. The chain couples TRBV12-3 or TRBV12-4 to TRBJ2-3, with D possibly being TRBD2 (5 bases). The CDR3 is made up of 17 amino acids. CDR3 nucleotide sequence: TGTGCCAGCAGTCCCCGGGGTGACGAAGTAAACACAGATACGCAGTACTTT. Amino acid sequence: CASSPRGDEVNTDTQYF.

The V call is TRBV5-1, the J call TRBJ1-1, with D unresolved. This CDR3 is built from 18 residues. Trimming pared 0 bases from V and 3 bases from J, leaving 21 bases between. Germline V gene lookup returns CDR1 SGHRS and CDR2 YFSETQ. CDR3 DNA: TGCGCCAGCAGCTTGGGGGCAGGACGCCTTCTGAAGGACACTGAAGCTTTCTTT. It specifies CASSLGAGRLLKDTEAFF.

This clone was observed at least ten times. The same CDR3 arises from other DNA sequences in this sample as well. Here the CDR3 reads CASSLLAGDYNEQFF. In nucleotides, the CDR3 is TGTGCCAGCAGTTTGCTAGCGGGAGACTACAATGAGCAGTTCTTC. The rearrangement uses TRBV6-4 and TRBJ2-1; 10 bases align to TRBD2. V lost 5 bases to trimming and J lost 3 bases; unmatched junction nucleotides: 4. Germline V CDR1 and CDR2: MRHNA, SNTAGT. The CDR3 covers 15 residues.

This clone occurred a few times. This chain connects TRBV4-1 to TRBJ2-1; 12 nucleotides align to TRBD2. J lost 12 bases, V lost 2 bases, and 8 bases had no gene match. Germline V lookup: CDR1 MGHRA, CDR2 YSYEKL. This CDR3 is built from 15 residues. Written as DNA, the CDR3 is TGCGCCAGCAGCCAACCTCTAGCGGGAGGGTCGGGGCAGTTCTTC. It specifies CASSQPLAGGSGQFF.

This clone was observed a handful of times. The CDR3 region is CASSLSHRGLFQETQYF. In DNA, the CDR3 is TGTGCCAGCAGTTTATCCCACAGGGGGCTTTTCCAAGAGACCCAGTACTTC. V usage is TRBV28 and J usage is TRBJ2-5; 9 bases agree with TRBD1. The germline gives CDR1 MDHEN, CDR2 SYDVKM. The J segment lost 1 base and the V segment lost 1 base, leaving 7 bases of the junction unmatched. The CDR3 is 17 residues long.

This clone has only one observation. The chain has TRBV20-1 and TRBJ1-4; D uncertain. V was pared by 0 bases and J by 8 bases, with 16 bases between. Germline V gives CDR1 DFQATT, CDR2 SNEGSKA (reference sequence). The CDR3 runs to 15 residues. The chain's CDR3 is CSARDVRPEREKLFF. The CDR3 DNA is TGCAGTGCTAGAGATGTTAGGCCCGAGAGGGAAAAACTGTTTTTT.

The rearrangement links TRBV5-1 to TRBJ2-7, with D unclear. With 4 bases removed from V and 4 bases from J, the gap between germline ends came to 6 bases. Per germline, CDR1 SGHRS and CDR2 YFSETQ. There are 11 residues in the CDR3. CDR3: CASSTQYEQYF. CDR3 DNA: TGCGCCAGCAGCACCCAATACGAGCAGTACTTC.

This clone was counted between two and nine times. The chain carries TRBV10-3 and TRBJ2-3, with 9 bases fitting TRBD1. This CDR3 contains 14 residues. Germline CDR1 and CDR2: ENHRY and SYGVKD. V gave up 7 bases and J gave up 9 bases; unmatched junction bases: 11. CDR3 sequence: CAINRDRVLTTQYF. The CDR3 region has the DNA TGTGCCATCAACCGGGACAGGGTCCTAACAACGCAGTATTTT.

This clone was counted many times. This chain links TRBV20-1 with TRBJ2-1, with D perhaps TRBD2 (6 bases). Germline CDR1 is DFQATT and CDR2 is SNEGSKA (reference sequence). There are 12 residues in the CDR3. With 3 bases removed from V and 10 bases from J, the gap between germline ends came to 13 bases. The CDR3 reads CSASDPRGEQFF. CDR3 bases: TGCAGTGCTAGCGACCCCCGGGGGGAGCAGTTCTTC.

In its sample, this clone was seen many times. The gene calls are TRBV6-2 or TRBV6-3 and TRBJ2-5; a possible D gene is TRBD2 (6 bases). Germline lookup yields CDR1 MNHEY and CDR2 SVGEGT. Trimming shortened V by 2 bases and J by 5 bases, and 15 bases separated the two germline ends. This CDR3 has 15 residues. DNA for the CDR3: TGTGCCAGCAGTTACGTGGGGGGTGAGGTGGAGACCCAGTACTTC. Residues: CASSYVGGEVETQYF.

The rearrangement uses TRBV6-4 and TRBJ2-2; TRBD2 matches at 7 bases. CDR1 and CDR2 (germline): MRHNA, SNTAGT. This CDR3 has 14 residues. V lost 3 bases to trimming and J lost 5 bases; unmatched junction nucleotides: 3. The CDR3 DNA sequence: TGTGCCAGCAGTGAGAACGGGGGGACCGGGGAGCTGTTTTTT. Translated: CASSENGGTGELFF.

The chain has TRBV18 and TRBJ1-4; TRBD1 matches at 9 bases. CDR3 length: 13 amino acids. The V gene's germline CDR1 is KGHSH and CDR2 LQKENI. V dropped 6 bases and J dropped 8; count of bases not matched to a gene: 4. DNA of the CDR3: TGTGCCAGCTCTCCGGGACAGGGCGAAAAACTGTTTTTT. This translates into CASSPGQGEKLFF.

The chain carries TRBV5-1 and TRBJ1-5; D gene unclear. Germline values: CDR1 SGHRS, CDR2 YFSETQ. This CDR3 comprises 13 residues. Trimming shortened V by 2 bases and J by 1 base, and 4 bases separated the two germline ends. CDR3 in amino acids: CASSFDSNQPQHF. The CDR3 nucleotides read TGCGCCAGCAGCTTCGACAGCAATCAGCCCCAGCATTTT.

The chain is built from TRBV6-1 and TRBJ1-6; 9 nucleotides line up with TRBD1. This CDR3 has 15 residues. J gave up 7 bases and V 5 bases, and 6 bases lay outside the gene matches. The germline V gene has CDR1 MNHNS and CDR2 SASEGT. Here the CDR3 reads CASSPTGGENSPLHF. CDR3 coding DNA: TGTGCCAGCAGTCCCACAGGGGGCGAGAATTCACCCCTCCACTTT.

This clone was observed a few times. The CDR3 here is CASSDTSHTGELFF. The CDR3 nucleotides read TGTGCCAGCAGTGACACTAGCCACACCGGGGAGCTGTTTTTT. This chain connects TRBV6-4 to TRBJ2-2, with D possibly being TRBD2 (6 bases). The germline V and J ends were trimmed by 2 bases and 3 bases, with 7 bases remaining between them. The CDR3 runs to 14 residues. From germline, CDR1 is MRHNA and CDR2 SNTAGT.

The V and J genes are TRBV9 and TRBJ2-7; 10 positions agree with TRBD2. The ends lost 4 bases at V and 3 bases at J; junction bases unmatched: 1. The germline V gene encodes CDR1 SGDLS and CDR2 YYNGEE. This CDR3 is 13 amino acids long. As DNA, the CDR3 is TGTGCCAGCAGCCCTAGCGGGGGCTACGAGCAGTACTTC. Its protein product is CASSPSGGYEQYF.

The chain recombines TRBV20-1 with TRBJ2-3, with 8 positions matching TRBD1. Germline V gene data show CDR1 as DFQATT and CDR2 as SNEGSKA (reference sequence). V was pared by 5 bases and J by 5 bases, with 9 bases of the junction left unmatched. The CDR3 has 14 residues. The CDR3 DNA reads as TGCAGTGCTCGCAGGACAGGGTCAGTAGATACGCAGTATTTT. Translation gives CSARRTGSVDTQYF.

This clone was found many times. V usage is TRBV18 and J usage is TRBJ2-3; TRBD1 matches at 7 bases. The CDR3 length is 15 residues. The V and J ends lost 3 bases and 5 bases, in that order; junction bases with no gene match: 8. Germline lookup yields CDR1 KGHSH and CDR2 LQKENI. CDR3: CASSPSRQGIDTQYF. The CDR3 DNA sequence: TGTGCCAGCTCACCGAGTAGACAGGGAATAGATACGCAGTATTTT. The entire variable domain, with the rest obtained from reference TRBV18 and TRBJ2-3, is as follows: NAGVMQNPRHLVRRRGQEARLRCSPMKGHSHVYWYRQLPEEGLKFMVYLQKENIIDESGMPKERFSAEFPKEGPSILRIQQVVRGDSAAYFCASSPSRQGIDTQYFGPGTRLTVL.

In this sample, this clone turned up a few times. The V gene is TRBV6-5, the J gene TRBJ1-6; D is unclear. Per germline, CDR1 MNHEY and CDR2 SVGAGI. V lost 2 bases to trimming and J lost 0 bases, with 5 bases between them. The CDR3 sequence is 15 residues long. In DNA, the CDR3 is TGTGCCAGCAGTTACCAAAGCTCCTATAATTCACCCCTCCACTTT. Amino acids: CASSYQSSYNSPLHF.

The CDR3 bases are TGTGCCAGCAGCTTACGGCTCGCTGGAGATACGCAGTATTTT. This encodes CASSLRLAGDTQYF. The chain uses TRBV7-2 and TRBJ2-3; no firm D call. Trimming shortened V by 2 bases and J by 5 bases, and 11 bases separated the two germline ends. The CDR3 totals 14 residues. Germline V CDR1 and CDR2: SGHTA, FQGNSA.

Ten or more counts support this clone. The chain is built from TRBV9 and TRBJ1-3; the D gene is possibly TRBD1 (5 bases). CDR1 and CDR2 (germline): SGDLS, YYNGEE. The CDR3 sequence is 14 residues long. Trimming stripped 5 bases from V and 2 bases from J, with 11 bases between. This CDR3 is CASSPTDAGNTIYF. The CDR3 nucleotides read TGTGCCAGCAGTCCGACAGACGCTGGAAACACCATATATTTT.